The rows below give T cell receptor beta chains drawn from one sample of a study of blood T cell repertoires in COVID-19. Measured with immunoSEQ multiplex PCR; TCRdb has only the in-frame clones, and not every one. The table includes around 100,000 clones, more than 75% detected once. Input material: peripheral blood. These receptors were obtained from a middle-aged man with acute or convalescent COVID-19. Both conserved end residues are part of each CDR3. D genes are given only for firm matches. Part of the rows lack a size; the others show once, few, many or a class for expanded clones.

TRBJ2-5 | TRBV19 | . | . | CASSLQPQETQYF | TGTGCCAGTAGTCTACAGCCCCAGGAGACCCAGTACTTC
TRBJ2-4 | TRBV29-1 | . | . | CSVEDPGAGDIQYF | TGCAGCGTTGAAGATCCGGGGGCGGGGGACATTCAGTACTTC
TRBJ2-7 | TRBV18 | few | . | CASSPTGYEQYF | TGTGCCAGCTCACCAACGGGTTACGAGCAGTACTTC
TRBJ2-1 | TRBV9 | . | . | CASTRGTLNNEQFF | TGTGCCAGCACCCGGGGGACGCTTAACAATGAGCAGTTCTTC
TRBJ2-1 | TRBV24-1 | . | . | CATSMDSRSNEQFF | TGTGCCACCAGCATGGACAGTCGCTCCAATGAGCAGTTCTTC
TRBJ2-5 | TRBV7-2 | . | TRBD2 | CASSPGGARETQYF | TGTGCCAGCAGCCCCGGGGGGGCCCGGGAGACCCAGTACTTC
TRBJ2-3 | TRBV2 | . | . | CASSIGGYSTDTQYF | TGTGCCAGCAGTATCGGGGGTTATAGCACAGATACGCAGTATTTT
TRBJ1-6 | TRBV7-2 | . | TRBD1 | CASSDGQDANSPLHF | TGTGCCAGCAGCGATGGACAGGACGCTAATTCGCCCCTCCACTTT
TRBJ1-5 | TRBV19 | . | . | CASSIIQSFNQPQHF | TGTGCCAGTAGTATAATACAGAGTTTCAATCAGCCCCAGCATTTT
TRBJ2-7 | TRBV27 | . | TRBD1 | CASSHRQGAGEQYF | TGTGCCAGCAGTCATCGACAGGGGGCTGGCGAGCAGTACTTC
TRBJ2-1 | TRBV5-4 | once | . | CASSGPASDREQFF | TGTGCCAGCAGCGGACCTGCCTCCGACAGGGAGCAGTTCTTC
TRBJ1-6 | TRBV6-6 | . | TRBD1 | CASSFDRDSPLHF | TGTGCCAGCAGTTTCGACAGGGATTCACCCCTCCACTTT
TRBJ1-6 | TRBV9 | few | . | CASSPPGSYNSPLHF | TGTGCCAGCAGCCCTCCGGGGTCCTATAATTCACCCCTCCACTTT
TRBJ2-1 | TRBV6-4 | . | TRBD2 | CASSPTSGVDEQFF | TGTGCCAGCAGCCCGACTAGCGGGGTCGATGAGCAGTTCTTC
TRBJ1-2 | TRBV5-1 | . | . | CASSLGQSPGYTF | TGCGCCAGCAGCTTGGGACAGTCTCCTGGCTACACCTTC
TRBJ1-2 | TRBV5-1 | . | TRBD1 | CASSLYRGREYGYTF | TGCGCCAGCAGCTTGTACAGGGGGCGAGAGTATGGCTACACCTTC